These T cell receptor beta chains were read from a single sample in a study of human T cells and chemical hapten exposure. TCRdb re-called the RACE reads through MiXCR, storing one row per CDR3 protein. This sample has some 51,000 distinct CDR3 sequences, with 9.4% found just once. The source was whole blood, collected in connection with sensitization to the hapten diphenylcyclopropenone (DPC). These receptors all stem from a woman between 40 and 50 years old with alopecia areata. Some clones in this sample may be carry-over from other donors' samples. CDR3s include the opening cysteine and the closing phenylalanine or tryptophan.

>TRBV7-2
CASSFRRTEAFF
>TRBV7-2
CASSGQSGENQPQHF
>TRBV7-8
CASSPKQGPLNQPQHF
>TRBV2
CASRGQGEAGELFF
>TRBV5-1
CASSLPTGTSYNEQFF
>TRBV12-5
CASGPPQGNEQFF
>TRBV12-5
CASGLYRTGVLETEAFF
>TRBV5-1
CASSLTGDSWEQYF
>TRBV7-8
CASSANNRGLGKNIQYF
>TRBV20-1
CSATERRRQNYGYTF
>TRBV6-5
CASSPTRLSNQPQHF
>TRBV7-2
CASSLDLYHRRVQETQYF
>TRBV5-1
CASSPEGLNQPQHF
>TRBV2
CAGGTEAFF
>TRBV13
CASAGTGAEAFF
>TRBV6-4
CASSASGTGGTGELFF
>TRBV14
CASSLHPAGGTDTQYF
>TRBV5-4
CASSSSPTGYTEAFF
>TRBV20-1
CSANTGLANSYNEQFF
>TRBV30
CAWTHRGISGANVLTF
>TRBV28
CASQVSRGADSPLHF
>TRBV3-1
CASSSTSGPPETQYF
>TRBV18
CASSPATYTTNEKLFF
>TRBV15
CATSRPQSGSIGYTF
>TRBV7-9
CASSLAGTGANTEAFF
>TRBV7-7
CASSLALRPRETQYF
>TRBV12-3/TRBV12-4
CASTLEWGTGEKLFF
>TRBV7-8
CASSLGRSSNQPQHF
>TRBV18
CASSPRSGQRSSGANVLTF
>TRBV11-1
CASSAPKQGNYNEQFF
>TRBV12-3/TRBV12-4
CASEGPDRVTPYSGNTIYF
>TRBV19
CASSHGTNTEAFF
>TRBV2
CAGSGWGNQPQHF